This T cell receptor (beta chain) was documented in a study of blood T cell repertoires in COVID-19. Overall study context: Acute-phase and convalescent COVID-19 samples originated in the United States, Italy and Spain. Sources were T cells, B-cell-depleted T cells, or PBMCs; the material itself was cDNA or gDNA.

Libraries were prepared by immunoSEQ multiplex PCR; TCRdb keeps only in-frame clonotypes and omits some of them. The table lists about 180,000 clones, 70% to 85% of them singletons, with roughly 6.8% in the top ten. CDR1 is WNHNN, CDR2 SYGVQD, per germline (reference sequence). With 3 bases clipped from V and 8 bases from J, the junction kept 6 bases outside the gene matches. The CDR3 has 14 amino acids. This sequence joins TRBV10-1 and TRBJ2-1; 8 nucleotides match TRBD2. Sequenced material: peripheral blood. The receptor was derived from a human donor in a cohort sampled during active COVID-19. The DNA for the CDR3 is TGCGCCAGCAGTGACCGGGGGGGCGGTGATGAGCAGTTCTTC. It translates to CASSDRGGGDEQFF.